This TCR beta chain was identified in a study of T cells after yellow fever vaccination. By 5'RACE template switching, TCR cDNA was produced, with a universal primer site and UMIs added in the process. TCRdb analysed the 5' RACE reads with MiXCR anew, one entry per CDR3 protein. Of 300 to 350 distinct CDR3 sequences in the sample, around half are singletons; the top ten hold less than 30%. This clonotype has a handful of counts. Germline CDR1 reads LGHNA; CDR2 reads YNFKEQ. The V end lost 1 base, the J end lost 8 bases, and 17 bases lay between the germline ends. This CDR3 is 15 amino acids long. Source: PBMCs, either bulk or a sorted T-cell subset (CD4+, CD8+, memory, or dextramer-sorted; not recorded which), taken on the day of the first yellow fever vaccination. The chain carries TRBV4-2 and TRBJ1-1, with D perhaps matching TRBD1 (6 bases). The origin of this receptor is a man younger than 35 who received the YFV17D yellow fever vaccine. The CDR3 is CASSQVSAVGGEAFF. As DNA, the CDR3 is TGTGCCAGCAGCCAAGTATCCGCAGTGGGGGGCGAAGCTTTCTTT.